This is a list of T cell receptor beta chains from one sample in a study of T-cell reconstitution after alpha-beta-depleted transplantation in children. Using its own MiXCR run on the PCR reads, TCRdb lists one record per CDR3 protein. The table records some 600,000 distinct CDR3 sequences, over 10% of them present only once. This specimen consisted of PBMCs, mostly from graft donor cells, obtained 360 days after TCRalphabeta/CD19-depleted stem cell transplant. Receptors were obtained from a male patient between 5 and 17 years old who had a stem cell transplant for acute myeloid leukemia, so the T cells may come from the graft donor. Both conserved end residues are part of each CDR3. The order of the fields is D gene, V gene, J gene, clone size, CDR3 protein, CDR3 DNA. D genes are given only for firm matches. Size is omitted from some rows. Given values are once, few, many or a class for expanded clones.

d_call: NA
v_call: TRBV20-1
j_call: TRBJ2-7
clone_size: NA
cdr3_aa: CSARESGFYEQYF
cdr3_nt: TGCAGTGCTAGAGAATCGGGGTTCTACGAGCAGTACTTC

d_call: NA
v_call: TRBV5-1
j_call: TRBJ2-7
clone_size: few
cdr3_aa: CASSLAFGDEQYF
cdr3_nt: TGCGCCAGCAGCTTGGCCTTTGGGGACGAGCAGTACTTC

d_call: NA
v_call: TRBV5-1
j_call: TRBJ2-2
clone_size: many
cdr3_aa: CASSRGPGPVTGELFF
cdr3_nt: TGCGCCAGCAGCCGAGGCCCGGGTCCCGTCACCGGGGAGCTGTTTTTT

d_call: NA
v_call: TRBV20-1
j_call: TRBJ1-5
clone_size: many
cdr3_aa: CSARSLTGNQPQHF
cdr3_nt: TGCAGTGCTAGATCATTAACCGGCAATCAGCCCCAGCATTTT

d_call: TRBD1
v_call: TRBV29-1
j_call: TRBJ2-3
clone_size: few
cdr3_aa: CSTTGGTDTQYF
cdr3_nt: TGCAGCACGACAGGGGGCACAGATACGCAGTATTTT

d_call: NA
v_call: TRBV7-2
j_call: TRBJ2-5
clone_size: few
cdr3_aa: CASSSGQRGKTGETQYF
cdr3_nt: TGTGCCAGCAGCTCCGGCCAGCGGGGAAAGACAGGAGAGACCCAGTACTTC

d_call: TRBD2
v_call: TRBV11-1
j_call: TRBJ2-7
clone_size: NA
cdr3_aa: CASSAGLAGTSYEQYF
cdr3_nt: TGTGCCAGCAGCGCGGGACTAGCGGGGACCTCCTACGAGCAGTACTTC

d_call: NA
v_call: TRBV20-1
j_call: TRBJ2-1
clone_size: NA
cdr3_aa: CSASPGTSPSYNEQFF
cdr3_nt: TGCAGTGCTAGCCCCGGAACTAGCCCATCCTACAATGAGCAGTTCTTC

d_call: NA
v_call: TRBV2
j_call: TRBJ2-5
clone_size: few
cdr3_aa: CASKGTGHLETQYF
cdr3_nt: TGTGCCAGCAAGGGGACGGGACATTTGGAGACCCAGTACTTC

d_call: NA
v_call: TRBV29-1
j_call: TRBJ2-7
clone_size: few
cdr3_aa: CSVEDRGRNSYEQYF
cdr3_nt: TGCAGCGTTGAAGATCGGGGCCGTAACTCCTACGAGCAGTACTTC

d_call: NA
v_call: TRBV7-3
j_call: TRBJ2-2
clone_size: NA
cdr3_aa: CASSLNPAGDTGELFF
cdr3_nt: TGTGCCAGCAGCTTAAACCCCGCAGGGGACACCGGGGAGCTGTTTTTT

d_call: TRBD2
v_call: TRBV10-3
j_call: TRBJ2-5
clone_size: few
cdr3_aa: CAISVTSGMETQYF
cdr3_nt: TGTGCCATCAGTGTGACTAGCGGTATGGAGACCCAGTACTTC

d_call: NA
v_call: TRBV14
j_call: TRBJ2-7
clone_size: few
cdr3_aa: CASSQEYEGQYF
cdr3_nt: TGTGCCAGCAGCCAAGAATACGAAGGGCAGTACTTC

d_call: TRBD2
v_call: TRBV4-3
j_call: TRBJ2-1
clone_size: many
cdr3_aa: CASSPRGAGFNEQFF
cdr3_nt: TGCGCCAGCAGCCCAAGGGGAGCGGGGTTCAATGAGCAGTTCTTC

d_call: NA
v_call: TRBV27
j_call: TRBJ1-2
clone_size: few
cdr3_aa: CASSFISGANGYTF
cdr3_nt: TGTGCCAGCAGTTTCATATCGGGGGCTAATGGCTACACCTTC